This passage covers 13 T cell receptor beta chains from one sample sequenced in a study of cytomegalovirus exposure and HLA in healthy donors. Amplification used 60 Vbeta primers and 13 Jbeta primers. Using immunoSEQ multiplex PCR, the repertoire was profiled, and TCRdb retains in-frame clones only, with some absent. Of about 92,000 clones listed, 55% to 85% are singletons. Input material: PBMCs. The receptors stem from a woman under 30 in good health and CMV-seropositive.

This clone came up a few times. The J gene is TRBJ1-2, the V gene TRBV2; 10 bases match TRBD1. CDR3 length: 14 residues. The junction had 3 bases not matched to a gene; V was cut back by 6 bases and J by 2 bases. Germline V CDR1 and CDR2: SNHLY, FYNNEI. The DNA for the CDR3 is TGTGCCAGCAGGGCGGGACAGGGGAACTATGGCTACACCTTC. It encodes CASRAGQGNYGYTF.

This chain uses TRBV6-1 with TRBJ2-1, with TRBD1 matching 9 bases. CDR3 length equals 15 residues. The germline CDR1 and CDR2 sequences are MNHNS and SASEGT. The trim removed 5 bases at V and 2 bases at J, leaving 4 bases unmatched. CDR3 DNA sequence: TGTGCCAGCAGTAAGAGACAGGGGGCCTACAATGAGCAGTTCTTC. Translation gives CASSKRQGAYNEQFF.

This chain connects TRBV7-9 to TRBJ1-5; D is perhaps TRBD1 (6 bases). V was pared by 5 bases and J by 7 bases, with 18 bases between. CDR3 size: 15 residues. From germline, CDR1 is SEHNR and CDR2 FQNEAQ (reference sequence). The CDR3 DNA sequence: TGTGCCAGCAGCCCGCCCGAAGGGGGGGCGCAGCCCCAGCATTTT. Amino acid sequence: CASSPPEGGAQPQHF. Full variable domain (rest looked up from reference TRBV7-9 and TRBJ1-5): DTGVSQNPRHKITKRGQNVTFRCDPISEHNRLYWYRQTLGQGPEFLTYFQNEAQLEKSRLLSDRFSAERPKGSFSTLEIQRTEQGDSAMYLCASSPPEGGAQPQHFGDGTRLSIL.

This chain links TRBV7-2 with TRBJ2-1; no reliable D call. There are 19 residues in the CDR3. Trimming cost V 2 bases and J 0 bases, with 20 bases left between them. Germline V gene lookup returns CDR1 SGHTA and CDR2 FQGNSA. CDR3 residues: CASSLKADSNPTSYNEQFF. In DNA form, the CDR3 reads TGTGCCAGCAGCTTAAAGGCAGACTCCAACCCAACCTCCTACAATGAGCAGTTCTTC.

The chain couples TRBV7-9 to TRBJ1-2; unclear D gene. Germline assignment: CDR1 SEHNR and CDR2 FQNEAQ (reference sequence). V shed 5 bases and J shed 6 bases, with 16 bases lying between them. The CDR3 runs to 14 residues. Here the CDR3 reads CASSGEGYGDGYTF. The CDR3 nucleotides read TGTGCCAGCAGCGGCGAGGGCTATGGAGATGGCTACACCTTC.

The chain uses TRBV28 and TRBJ2-7, with TRBD2 as a possible D gene (6 bases). Trimming took 6 bases from V and 6 from J, leaving 15 bases between them. From germline, CDR1 is MDHEN and CDR2 SYDVKM. The CDR3 covers 13 residues. The DNA for the CDR3 is TGTGCCAGCAGCCCCGCGGGGCGGGCCGAGCAGTACTTC. Its protein product is CASSPAGRAEQYF. Full variable domain (missing parts from reference TRBV28 and TRBJ2-7): DVKVTQSSRYLVKRTGEKVFLECVQDMDHENMFWYRQDPGLGLRLIYFSYDVKMKEKGDIPEGYSVSREKKERFSLILESASTNQTSMYLCASSPAGRAEQYFGPGTRLTVT.

The chain uses TRBV7-9 and TRBJ2-5, with TRBD1 identical over 7 bases. Trimming cost V 7 bases and J 5 bases; bases outside gene matches: 13. This CDR3 is 15 amino acids long. Germline lookup yields CDR1 SEHNR and CDR2 FQNEAQ (reference sequence). The CDR3 region has the DNA TGTGCCAGCAACCCCGGGGACAGTGGGGCGGAGACCCAGTACTTC. Translated: CASNPGDSGAETQYF.

This sequence joins TRBV28 and TRBJ2-6; D unclear. The V gene's germline CDR1 is MDHEN and CDR2 SYDVKM. The CDR3 runs 13 residues. Trimming left V 5 bases short and J 0 bases short, with 2 bases between. In DNA form, the CDR3 reads TGTGCCAGCAGTCGCTCTGGGGCCAACGTCCTGACTTTC. This sequence encodes CASSRSGANVLTF.

CDR3 residues: CASSFQTFYEQYF. CDR3 nucleotides: TGTGCCAGCAGCTTCCAGACTTTTTACGAGCAGTACTTC. The gene calls are TRBV5-6 and TRBJ2-7; D not resolved. CDR3 size: 13 residues. Between the trimmed V and J ends, which lost 2 bases and 4 bases, there was a span of 10 bases. Germline CDR1 reads SGHDT; CDR2 reads YYEEEE.

This clone showed up just a few times. The chain couples TRBV14 to TRBJ2-4, with D perhaps TRBD2 (5 bases). V was pared by 3 bases and J by 6 bases, with 6 bases between. The germline CDR1 and CDR2 sequences are SGHDN and FVKESK. The CDR3 runs to 12 residues. The CDR3 loop reads CASSQGVNIQYF. The CDR3 region has the DNA TGTGCCAGCAGCCAGGGAGTAAACATTCAGTACTTC.

The CDR3 bases are TGTGCCAGCAGTCCTCGGGGTGGCGATGAGCAGTTCTTC. Its protein product is CASSPRGGDEQFF. This chain joins TRBV28 and TRBJ2-1; weak D call: TRBD2 (5 bases). The CDR3 spans 13 residues. V lost 5 bases and J 8 bases, leaving 13 bases between the germline ends. Germline CDR1 reads MDHEN; CDR2 reads SYDVKM.

The J gene is TRBJ1-3, the V gene TRBV4-3; TRBD1 agrees at 8 bases. This CDR3 region has 16 residues. CDR1 is LGHNA, CDR2 YSLEER, per germline. V was pared by 1 base and J by 0 bases, with 2 bases of the junction left unmatched. In DNA form, the CDR3 reads TGCGCCAGCAGCCAAGGGACAGGGTCCTCTGGAAACACCATATATTTT. This translates into CASSQGTGSSGNTIYF.

V gene TRBV6-1 combines with J gene TRBJ2-3; D is perhaps TRBD2 (5 bases). Germline CDR1 reads MNHNS; CDR2 reads SASEGT. The V gene lost 0 bases and the J gene lost 1 base, with 8 bases spanning the gap. The CDR3 contains 15 residues. Here the CDR3 DNA reads TGTGCCAGCAGTGAAGCGGGAGACGGCACAGATACGCAGTATTTT. Residues: CASSEAGDGTDTQYF.